The rows below give T cell receptor beta chains drawn from one sample of a study of cytomegalovirus exposure and HLA in healthy donors. Produced via immunoSEQ multiplex PCR; TCRdb's table is partial and in-frame only. This table holds 100,000 or so clones, about 13% found once. The sequenced material came from PBMCs. These receptors came from a man in his forties or fifties in good health and CMV-seropositive. The CDR3 runs from the conserved cysteine through the conserved F or W. The D gene is left open where the match is weak. Size is omitted from some rows. Given values are once, few, many or a class for expanded clones.

TRBJ2-2,few,TRBV29-1,.,TGCAGCGTCTTAACCCGCGGACTTGGTACCGGGGAGCTGTTTTTT,CSVLTRGLGTGELFF
TRBJ2-7,few,TRBV19,TRBD1,TGTGCCAGTAGGGGACAGGGAACGTACGAGCAGTACTTC,CASRGQGTYEQYF
TRBJ2-5,few,TRBV27,TRBD2,TGTGCCAGCAGTCCCCTGACTAGCGCGGAGACCCAGTACTTC,CASSPLTSAETQYF
TRBJ2-6,few,TRBV6-5,.,TGTGCCAGCAGTAGGGGGAGCTCTGGGGCCAACGTCCTGACTTTC,CASSRGSSGANVLTF
TRBJ2-5,.,TRBV4-1,.,TGCGCCAGCAGCCGTACCCGGGGGGAGACCCAGTACTTC,CASSRTRGETQYF
TRBJ2-1,.,TRBV4-1,TRBD2,TGCGCCAGCAGCCTCCTAGCGGGAGGATCCAATGAGCAGTTCTTC,CASSLLAGGSNEQFF
TRBJ1-1,.,TRBV2,.,TGTGCCAGCAGTGGAGAATTGAACACTGAAGCTTTCTTT,CASSGELNTEAFF
TRBJ2-2,.,TRBV5-1,.,TGCGCCAGCAGCCCGTATGACTGGAACACCGGGGAGCTGTTTTTT,CASSPYDWNTGELFF
TRBJ1-2,few,TRBV30,TRBD1,TGTGCCTGGAGTTCGTCAGGGGGCCGTGGCTACACCTTC,CAWSSSGGRGYTF
TRBJ2-7,few,TRBV6-6,TRBD1,TGTGCCAGCACCGACCAGGGGGAAGGCTACGAGCAGTACTTC,CASTDQGEGYEQYF
TRBJ1-2,few,TRBV28,.,TGTGCCAGCAGCTCAAGCAGGGGCTATGGCTACACCTTC,CASSSSRGYGYTF
TRBJ1-4,few,TRBV30,.,TGTGCCTGGAGTGCCGGAGGGGTTGAAAAACTGTTTTTT,CAWSAGGVEKLFF
TRBJ2-5,.,TRBV11-3,.,TGTGCCAGCAGCTTAGTCGGTCAAGAGACCCAGTACTTC,CASSLVGQETQYF
TRBJ2-3,.,TRBV28,.,TGTGCCAGCGGCCCCGTGGGGGCTTACACAGATACGCAGTATTTT,CASGPVGAYTDTQYF
TRBJ2-6,.,TRBV30,.,TGTGCCTGGAGTGTTGAGATGCAATTCTCTGGGGCCAACGTCCTGACTTTC,CAWSVEMQFSGANVLTF
TRBJ1-1,few,TRBV6-5,.,TGTGCCAGCAGTTACAGCCAGGGGCGTATCACTGAAGCTTTCTTT,CASSYSQGRITEAFF
TRBJ2-3,.,TRBV5-1,.,TGCGCCAGCAGCTTGGCGGGGGATACGCAGTATTTT,CASSLAGDTQYF
TRBJ1-1,.,TRBV27,TRBD1,TGTGCCAGCAGTTGGGGACAGGGAGCAACTGAAGCTTTCTTT,CASSWGQGATEAFF
TRBJ2-5,few,TRBV29-1,.,TGCAGCGTCTTACTAGTAAGACCAGAGACCCAGTACTTC,CSVLLVRPETQYF
TRBJ2-3,few,TRBV5-6,TRBD2,TGTGCCAGCAGCCGCGGACTAGCGGACACAGATACGCAGTATTTT,CASSRGLADTDTQYF
TRBJ2-3,few,TRBV5-4,TRBD2,TGTGCCAGCAGACTAGCGGGAGGGTACACAGATACGCAGTATTTT,CASRLAGGYTDTQYF
TRBJ1-1,.,TRBV6-5,.,TGTGCCAGCATACCCGGCAGGTTTCCCCCGGCGGCTTTCTTT,CASIPGRFPPAAFF